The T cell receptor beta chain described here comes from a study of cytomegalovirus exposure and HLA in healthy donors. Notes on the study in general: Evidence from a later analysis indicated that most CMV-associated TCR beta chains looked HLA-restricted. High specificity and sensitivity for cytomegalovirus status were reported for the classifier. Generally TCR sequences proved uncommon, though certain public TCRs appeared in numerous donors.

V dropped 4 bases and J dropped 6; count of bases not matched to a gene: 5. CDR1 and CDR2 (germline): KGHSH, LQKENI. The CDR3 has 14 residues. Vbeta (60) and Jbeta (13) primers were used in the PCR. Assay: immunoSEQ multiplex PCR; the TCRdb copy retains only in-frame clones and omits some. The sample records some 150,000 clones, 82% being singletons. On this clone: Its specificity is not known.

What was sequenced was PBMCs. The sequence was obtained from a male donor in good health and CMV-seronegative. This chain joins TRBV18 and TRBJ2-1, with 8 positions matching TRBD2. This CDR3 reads CASSRSGLGNEQFF. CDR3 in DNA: TGTGCCAGCTCACGTTCGGGACTAGGCAATGAGCAGTTCTTC.